This T cell receptor (beta chain) was captured by sequencing in a study of T cell responses to AZD1222 COVID-19 vaccine. General study results and limits: Only after the peak T cell response were repertoires sampled. An increase in Spike-specific TCR breadth and depth was observed after two AZD1222 doses.

TCRdb's table, derived via immunoSEQ multiplex PCR, lists solely in-frame clones and lacks some. The sample includes around 69,000 clones, about 88% of them seen just once. As concerns this clone: Its antigen is currently unknown. Relative to the germline gene, one junction end is altered; a read error may explain this.

Here the sequenced sample was peripheral blood, taken on day 0 of AZD1222 vaccination. The source is an adult in good health.

The CDR3 is CASGQTGDDTQYF. For the CDR3, the DNA is TGTGCCAGCGGCCAGACAGGGGATGATACGCAGTATTTT. The V and J genes are TRBV4-2 and TRBJ2-3; 8 bases are a match to TRBD1. The germline CDR1 and CDR2 sequences are LGHNA and YNFKEQ. This CDR3 is built from 13 residues.